These T cell receptor beta chains were read from a single sample in a study of blood T cell repertoires in COVID-19. TCRdb keeps only in-frame clones here, not all; method: immunoSEQ multiplex PCR. The repertoire holds about 200,000 clones, with approximately 78% as singletons. What was sequenced was peripheral blood. The receptor source for this set is a woman aged 70-85 years with COVID-19, enrolled during active disease. CDR3s leave out the opening cysteine and the closing phenylalanine or tryptophan. The order of the fields is V gene, CDR3 protein.

v_gene: TRBV24-1
CDR3aa: ATSDTGSWNQPQH

v_gene: TRBV19
CDR3aa: ASSRDRGFDYGYT

v_gene: TRBV7-3
CDR3aa: ASSLRGTSTDTQY

v_gene: TRBV18
CDR3aa: ASSPGTDPSPLH

v_gene: TRBV5-1
CDR3aa: ASSWTGALNTEAF

v_gene: TRBV21-1
CDR3aa: ASSKGTSGVYEQF

v_gene: TRBV5-1
CDR3aa: ASRTGSGGLDTQY

v_gene: TRBV24-1
CDR3aa: ATSDVGGGTDTQY

v_gene: TRBV7-2
CDR3aa: ASSLRVAGPSYNEQF

v_gene: TRBV14
CDR3aa: ASSPLGGGTEAF

v_gene: TRBV5-1
CDR3aa: ASSPGLADNEQF

v_gene: TRBV10-1
CDR3aa: ASSGLDNSYEQY

v_gene: TRBV5-8
CDR3aa: ASSQDFYNEQF

v_gene: TRBV27
CDR3aa: ASSPVTGVGNQPQH

v_gene: TRBV11-3
CDR3aa: ASSLDSKSGEGYT

v_gene: TRBV18
CDR3aa: ASSPDGGSTGELF

v_gene: TRBV6-1
CDR3aa: ASSGGQGSSYNEQF

v_gene: TRBV15
CDR3aa: ATSRDVVGGGETQY

v_gene: TRBV6-2/TRBV6-3
CDR3aa: ASSYRGREQF

v_gene: TRBV5-4
CDR3aa: ASSQGQSSGNTIY

v_gene: TRBV20-1
CDR3aa: SAIRSYEQY

v_gene: TRBV15
CDR3aa: ATSRDLVGGGYGYT

v_gene: TRBV7-9
CDR3aa: ASSRDLAGGDSY

v_gene: TRBV28
CDR3aa: ASSTQRSRGYWTQY

v_gene: TRBV7-2
CDR3aa: ASSLAFGGRFDEQF

v_gene: TRBV28
CDR3aa: ASSLPKGSRVGEKLF

v_gene: TRBV6-6
CDR3aa: ASTRTGGSYEQY

v_gene: TRBV5-6
CDR3aa: ASSFVDRATNEKLF

v_gene: TRBV5-1
CDR3aa: ASSLGRLEARYGYT

v_gene: TRBV27
CDR3aa: ASSVGQGNTEAF

v_gene: TRBV19
CDR3aa: ASSIPPLEEREASYEQY

v_gene: TRBV24-1
CDR3aa: ATSDQTRGRVGNEQF

v_gene: TRBV6-5
CDR3aa: ASSYSGLAGAETQY